Listed here are 9 T cell receptor beta chains from one sample, sequenced in a study of glioma-infiltrating T cells. Using RNA template, CDR3s of TCR alpha and beta were amplified with iRepertoire arm-PCR. TCRdb reprocessed the multiplex PCR reads with MiXCR, giving one entry per CDR3 protein. The sample includes some 150,000 distinct CDR3 sequences, about 39% seen only once; the top ten take over 15%. The sample was glioma tissue, nonneoplastic brain tissue, or PBMCs (not recorded which). The source of these receptors is a human donor with low-grade glioma or glioblastoma, undergoing nonglioma brain surgery, or in good health (not recorded which).

The chain carries TRBV15 and TRBJ2-7; 9 bases agree with TRBD2. Germline CDR1 LNHNV, CDR2 YYDKDF (reference sequence). The CDR3 length is 15 residues. After removal of 0 bases from V and 3 bases from J, the junction contained 3 bases not matched to a gene. CDR3 loop: CATSRDLSGSYEQYF. DNA of the CDR3: TGTGCCACCAGCAGAGACCTTAGCGGGAGCTACGAGCAGTACTTC.

This clonotype was counted once. The rearrangement links TRBV3-1 to TRBJ1-2, with a weak D call TRBD1 (5 bases). Looked up from germline, CDR1 is LGHDT and CDR2 is YNNKEL (reference sequence). Trimming took off 3 bases at V and 5 bases at J, with 16 bases between the two ends. The CDR3 has 15 residues. The CDR3 sequence: CASSHDSVKSYGYTF. Here the CDR3 DNA reads TGTGCCAGCAGCCACGACAGCGTAAAGTCTTATGGCTACACCTTC.

The V call is TRBV6-1, the J call TRBJ2-1; a weak D match, TRBD1 (6 bases). CDR1 and CDR2 from the germline V gene are MNHNS and SASEGT. The CDR3 runs 13 residues. The V gene lost 8 bases and the J gene lost 0 bases, with 8 bases spanning the gap. CDR3 sequence: CASGRGSYNEQFF. The CDR3 DNA is TGTGCCAGCGGCAGGGGCTCCTACAATGAGCAGTTCTTC.

With respect to this clonotype: Without the conserved terminal phenylalanine or tryptophan, this CDR3 likely stems from a read error. This chain connects TRBV6-2 or TRBV6-3 to TRBJ2-7; 7 bases match TRBD2. CDR1 is MNHEY and CDR2 is SVGEGT in the germline V gene. V was pared by 0 bases and J by 3 bases, with 8 bases of the junction left unmatched. The CDR3 runs to 16 residues. As DNA, the CDR3 is TGTGCCAGCAGTTACTCGATATTCGGGGGGAACTACGAGCAGTACATC. Its translation: CASSYSIFGGNYEQYI.

The chain combines TRBV20-1 with TRBJ2-7; D is possibly TRBD2 (6 bases). V shed 6 bases and J shed 2 bases, with 14 bases lying between them. The germline CDR1 and CDR2 sequences are DFQATT and SNEGSKA (reference sequence). CDR3 length: 13 residues. This chain's CDR3 is CSASRGGPYEQYF. The CDR3 coding sequence is TGCAGTGCCTCTAGGGGAGGCCCCTACGAGCAGTACTTC.

This clonotype was observed a few times. The CDR3: CATSIQRAYEQYF. CDR3 sequence (DNA): TGTGCCACCAGCATCCAGCGGGCCTACGAGCAGTACTTC. This rearrangement joins TRBV15 to TRBJ2-7; weak D call: TRBD2 (6 bases). The CDR3 has 13 amino acids. The V and J ends lost 4 bases and 2 bases respectively, with 9 bases between them. Germline CDR1 LNHNV, CDR2 YYDKDF (reference sequence).

Ten or more counts support this clonotype. This sequence joins TRBV4-3 and TRBJ2-7; 9 nucleotides align to TRBD1. Germline V CDR1 and CDR2: LGHNA, YSLEER. The trim removed 4 bases at V and 4 bases at J, leaving 5 bases unmatched. The CDR3 has 14 amino acids. The CDR3 is CASSPGQGGYEQYF. In nucleotides, the CDR3 is TGCGCCAGCAGCCCGGGACAGGGAGGGTACGAGCAGTACTTC.

This chain joins TRBV2 and TRBJ2-3; tentative D call: TRBD2 (5 bases). CDR3 length: 14 residues. From germline, CDR1 is SNHLY and CDR2 FYNNEI. Trimming stripped 6 bases from V and 0 bases from J, with 10 bases between. The CDR3 coding sequence is TGTGCCAGCAGCCTGACTACTAGCACAGATACGCAGTATTTT. Its translation is CASSLTTSTDTQYF.

This clonotype has a handful of counts. The chain employs TRBV7-2 and TRBJ2-7; unclear D gene. The V end lost 1 base, the J end lost 0 bases, and 10 bases lay between the germline ends. This CDR3 contains 15 residues. CDR1 is SGHTA, CDR2 FQGNSA, per germline. The CDR3: CASSLVSESSYEQYF. In nucleotides, the CDR3 is TGTGCCAGCAGCTTAGTTTCAGAGAGCTCCTACGAGCAGTACTTC.